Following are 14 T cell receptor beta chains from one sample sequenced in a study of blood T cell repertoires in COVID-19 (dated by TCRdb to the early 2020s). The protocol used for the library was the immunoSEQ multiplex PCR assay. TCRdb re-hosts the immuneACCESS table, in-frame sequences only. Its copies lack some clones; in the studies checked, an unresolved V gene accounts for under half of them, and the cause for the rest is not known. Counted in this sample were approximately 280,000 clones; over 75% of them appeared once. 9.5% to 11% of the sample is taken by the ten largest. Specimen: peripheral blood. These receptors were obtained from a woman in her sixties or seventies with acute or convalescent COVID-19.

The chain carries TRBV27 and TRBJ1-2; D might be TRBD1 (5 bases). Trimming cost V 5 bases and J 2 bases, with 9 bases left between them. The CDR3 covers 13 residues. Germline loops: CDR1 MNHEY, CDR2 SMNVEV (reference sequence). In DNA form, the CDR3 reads TGTGCCAGCAGTCGGCAGGGAAACTATGGCTACACCTTC. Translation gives CASSRQGNYGYTF.

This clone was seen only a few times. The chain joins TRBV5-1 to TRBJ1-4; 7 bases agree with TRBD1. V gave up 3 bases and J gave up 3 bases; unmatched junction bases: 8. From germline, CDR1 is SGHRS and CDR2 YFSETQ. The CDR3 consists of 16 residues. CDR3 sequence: CASSSTPGQSNEKLFF. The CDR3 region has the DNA TGCGCCAGCAGCTCCACTCCGGGACAGTCTAATGAAAAACTGTTTTTT.

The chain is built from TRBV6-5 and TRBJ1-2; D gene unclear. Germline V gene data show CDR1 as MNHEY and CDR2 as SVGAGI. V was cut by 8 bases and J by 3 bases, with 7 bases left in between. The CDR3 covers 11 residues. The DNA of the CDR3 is TGTGCCAGCGGCCGGGACTATGGCTACACCTTC. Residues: CASGRDYGYTF.

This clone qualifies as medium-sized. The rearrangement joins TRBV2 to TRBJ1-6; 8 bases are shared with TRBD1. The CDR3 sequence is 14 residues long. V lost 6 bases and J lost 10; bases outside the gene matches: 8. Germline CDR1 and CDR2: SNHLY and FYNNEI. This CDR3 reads CASSPGQAGSPLHF. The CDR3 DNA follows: TGTGCCAGCAGCCCGGGACAGGCCGGATCACCCCTCCACTTT.

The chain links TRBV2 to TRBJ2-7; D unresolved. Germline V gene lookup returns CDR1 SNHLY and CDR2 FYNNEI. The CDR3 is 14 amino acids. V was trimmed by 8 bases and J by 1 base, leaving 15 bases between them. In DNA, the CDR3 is TGTGCCAGCGGTGGCGTACCGTTTTCCTACGAGCAGTACTTC. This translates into CASGGVPFSYEQYF. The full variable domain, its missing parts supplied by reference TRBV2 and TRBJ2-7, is EPEVTQTPSHQVTQMGQEVILRCVPISNHLYFYWYRQILGQKVEFLVSFYNNEISEKSEIFDDQFSVERPDGSNFTLKIRSTKLEDSAMYFCASGGVPFSYEQYFGPGTRLTVT.

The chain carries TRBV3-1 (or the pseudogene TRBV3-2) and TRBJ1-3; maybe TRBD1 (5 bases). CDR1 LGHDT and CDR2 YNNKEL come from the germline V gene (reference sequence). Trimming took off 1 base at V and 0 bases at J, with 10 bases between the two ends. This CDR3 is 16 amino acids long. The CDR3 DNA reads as TGTGCCAGCAGCCAAGGGGGCAGACTCTCTGGAAACACCATATATTTT. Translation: CASSQGGRLSGNTIYF.

The chain's CDR3 is CASSFYPTGSSYNSPLHF. The DNA of the CDR3 is TGTGCCAGCAGCTTTTACCCGACAGGGAGCTCCTATAATTCACCCCTCCACTTT. The rearrangement uses TRBV5-5 and TRBJ1-6, with 7 bases aligning to TRBD1. Losses at the gene ends were 2 bases for V and 0 bases for J; bases not matched to a gene: 8. The CDR3 has 18 residues. From germline, CDR1 is SGHKS and CDR2 YYEKEE (reference sequence).

CDR3 DNA: TGTGCCAGCAGGGATGACAGAGCGAGTGGCTACACCTTC. Translated: CASRDDRASGYTF. The chain is built from TRBV2 and TRBJ1-2, with D maybe TRBD1 (5 bases). The CDR3 has 13 residues. The V end was cut by 6 bases, the J end by 7 bases, with 15 bases between. Germline V gene sequence: CDR1 SNHLY, CDR2 FYNNEI.

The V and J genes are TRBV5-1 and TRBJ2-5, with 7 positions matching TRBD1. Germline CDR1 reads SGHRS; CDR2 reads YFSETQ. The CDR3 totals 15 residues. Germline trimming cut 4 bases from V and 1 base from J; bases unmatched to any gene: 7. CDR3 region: CASSPLGQVQETQYF. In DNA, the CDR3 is TGCGCCAGCAGCCCTCTCGGACAGGTCCAAGAGACCCAGTACTTC.

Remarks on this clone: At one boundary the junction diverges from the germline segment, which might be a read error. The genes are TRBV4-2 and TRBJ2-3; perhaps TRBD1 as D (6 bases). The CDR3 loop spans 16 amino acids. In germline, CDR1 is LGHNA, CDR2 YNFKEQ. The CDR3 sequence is CASSQGQGFGTDTQYF. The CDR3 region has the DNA TGTGCCAGCAGTCAAGGGCAGGGGTTCGGCACAGATACGCAGTATTTT.

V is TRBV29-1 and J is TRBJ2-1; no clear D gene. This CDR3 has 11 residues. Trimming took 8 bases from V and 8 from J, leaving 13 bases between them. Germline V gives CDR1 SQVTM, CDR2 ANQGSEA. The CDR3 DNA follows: TGCAGCTCCTCTAGGTTGGATGAGCAGTTCTTC. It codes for CSSSRLDEQFF.

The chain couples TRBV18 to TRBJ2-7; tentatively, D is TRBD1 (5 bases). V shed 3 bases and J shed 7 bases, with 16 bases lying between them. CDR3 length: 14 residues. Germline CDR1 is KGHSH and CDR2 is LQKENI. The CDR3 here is CASSPGWSQAEQYF. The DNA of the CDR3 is TGTGCCAGCTCACCCGGATGGTCACAGGCGGAGCAGTACTTC.

The DNA of the CDR3 is TGTGCCAGCAGCCAAGATATGGGGACAGGGCGTTCACCCCTCCACTTT. It codes for CASSQDMGTGRSPLHF. This chain uses TRBV3-1 (or the pseudogene TRBV3-2) with TRBJ1-6; 9 bases fit TRBD1. The CDR3 covers 16 residues. Trimming cost V 0 bases and J 9 bases; bases outside gene matches: 6. Per the germline V gene, CDR1 is LGHDT and CDR2 is YNNKEL (reference sequence).

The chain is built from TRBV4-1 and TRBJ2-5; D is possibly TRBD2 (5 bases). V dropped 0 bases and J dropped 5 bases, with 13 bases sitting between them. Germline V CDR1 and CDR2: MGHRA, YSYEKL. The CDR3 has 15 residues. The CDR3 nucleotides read TGCGCCAGCAGCCAAGATCCAGGAGCGGCGGAGACCCAGTACTTC. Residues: CASSQDPGAAETQYF.